The 28 T cell receptor beta chains below all came from one sample that was sequenced in a study of control samples from healthy donors and cancer patients. Assay: immunoSEQ multiplex PCR; the TCRdb copy retains only in-frame clones and omits some. The data hold about 110,000 clones, with 75% to 90% observed a single time. Source material: blood. These receptors came from a woman aged 45-65 years in good health.

The chain has TRBV5-6 and TRBJ2-7; 7 nucleotides align to TRBD1. V lost 5 bases, J lost 2 bases, and 7 bases stayed unmatched. Per the germline V gene, CDR1 is SGHDT and CDR2 is YYEEEE. This CDR3 spans 14 amino acids. As DNA, the CDR3 is TGTGCCAGCAGTTCGGAACAGGGGCCCTACGAGCAGTACTTC. This encodes CASSSEQGPYEQYF.

This clone has a handful of counts. The V call is TRBV24-1, the J call TRBJ1-1; no clear D gene. V was shortened by 5 bases and J by 1 base, with 4 bases between the two germline ends. Germline assignment: CDR1 KGHDR and CDR2 SFDVKD. The CDR3 sequence is 12 residues long. CDR3 in amino acids: CATSASNTEAFF. In DNA, the CDR3 is TGTGCCACCAGTGCCTCGAACACTGAAGCTTTCTTT.

The rearrangement links TRBV9 to TRBJ2-6; D is undetermined. Between the trimmed V and J ends, which lost 4 bases and 4 bases, there was a span of 12 bases. The CDR3 runs 15 residues. CDR1 and CDR2 (germline): SGDLS, YYNGEE. CDR3 coding DNA: TGTGCCAGCAGCCCCGAGTGGGCCGGGGCCAACGTCCTGACTTTC. The encoded protein is CASSPEWAGANVLTF.

This clone appeared a few times. This chain connects TRBV5-8 to TRBJ2-7; D uncertain. Trimming took 6 bases from V and 3 from J, leaving 10 bases between them. The CDR3 consists of 12 residues. CDR1 and CDR2 from the germline V gene are SGHTS and YDEGEE. For the CDR3, the DNA is TGTGCCAGCATCCTTAACCACTACGAGCAGTACTTC. It specifies CASILNHYEQYF. Drawing the rest from reference TRBV5-8 and TRBJ2-7, the complete variable domain is EAGVTQSPTHLIKTRGQQATLRCSPISGHTSVYWYQQALGLGLQFLLWYDEGEERNRGNFPPRFSGRQFPNYSSELNVNALELEDSALYLCASILNHYEQYFGPGTRLTVT.

The chain recombines TRBV7-2 with TRBJ2-3; D may be TRBD2 (6 bases). Germline values: CDR1 SGHTA, CDR2 FQGNSA. This CDR3 spans 15 amino acids. Deletions cut 4 bases from V and 2 bases from J, with 13 bases between. The CDR3 DNA reads TGTGCCAGCAGCTATTCGGCGGGAATCACAGATACGCAGTATTTT. It yields the protein CASSYSAGITDTQYF.

This clone was picked up one time. V is TRBV3-1 (or the pseudogene TRBV3-2) and J is TRBJ2-3; no reliable D call. The CDR3 totals 16 residues. Looked up from germline, CDR1 is LGHDT and CDR2 is YNNKEL (reference sequence). Between the trimmed V and J ends, which lost 3 bases and 0 bases, there was a span of 13 bases. CDR3 nucleotide sequence: TGTGCCAGCAGCCATCTTTTCGGTAGCAGCACAGATACGCAGTATTTT. It yields the protein CASSHLFGSSTDTQYF.

The rearrangement links TRBV27 to TRBJ1-2, with D tentatively TRBD1 (6 bases). Germline V gene lookup returns CDR1 MNHEY and CDR2 SMNVEV (reference sequence). Trimming took 6 bases from V and 6 from J, leaving 17 bases between them. The CDR3 has 14 amino acids. CDR3 coding DNA: TGTGCCAGCAGGAAATGGGGGGACAAGGATGGCTACACCTTC. Translation: CASRKWGDKDGYTF.

The chain has TRBV18 and TRBJ1-1; the match to TRBD1 covers 7 bases. The germline gives CDR1 KGHSH, CDR2 LQKENI. The J segment lost 5 bases and the V segment lost 8 bases, leaving 5 bases of the junction unmatched. This CDR3 is built from 12 residues. The CDR3 is CASHRGGTEAFF. The CDR3 bases are TGTGCCAGCCACAGGGGCGGGACTGAAGCTTTCTTT.

CDR3 residues: CASSTGRGIDEKLFF. In nucleotides, the CDR3 is TGCGCCAGCAGCACAGGACGGGGGATCGATGAAAAACTGTTTTTT. The V gene is TRBV5-1, the J gene TRBJ1-4, with D maybe TRBD1 (5 bases). The CDR3 extends over 15 amino acids. Trimming pared 4 bases from V and 6 bases from J, leaving 16 bases between. The V gene's germline CDR1 is SGHRS and CDR2 YFSETQ.

This clone came up once. This rearrangement joins TRBV5-8 to TRBJ1-2; D ambiguous. Trimming cost V 1 base and J 0 bases, with 7 bases left between them. Germline V CDR1 and CDR2: SGHTS, YDEGEE. The CDR3 totals 14 residues. The CDR3 DNA is TGTGCCAGCAGCTTGTGGCCATCTAACTATGGCTACACCTTC. Protein: CASSLWPSNYGYTF.

V is TRBV5-1 and J is TRBJ2-5; either TRBD1 or TRBD2 may supply D (5 bases each). Germline CDR1 is SGHRS and CDR2 is YFSETQ. Deletions cut 0 bases from V and 4 bases from J, with 16 bases between. This CDR3 contains 16 residues. The CDR3: CASSLAGRNRGETQYF. The CDR3 DNA follows: TGCGCCAGCAGCTTGGCGGGGCGCAACCGGGGAGAGACCCAGTACTTC. Full variable domain (remainder filled in from reference TRBV5-1 and TRBJ2-5): KAGVTQTPRYLIKTRGQQVTLSCSPISGHRSVSWYQQTPGQGLQFLFEYFSETQRNKGNFPGRFSGRQFSNSRSEMNVSTLELGDSALYLCASSLAGRNRGETQYFGPGTRLLVL.

The CDR3: CASSLQADYGYTF. The CDR3 DNA reads as TGTGCCAGCAGTTTACAGGCCGACTATGGCTACACCTTC. The V call is TRBV7-2, the J call TRBJ1-2, with a possible D match to TRBD1 (5 bases). Trimming stripped 6 bases from V and 3 bases from J, with 11 bases between. CDR1 is SGHTA, CDR2 FQGNSA, per germline. The CDR3 sequence is 13 residues long.

This clone was seen a single time. The rearrangement joins TRBV7-3 to TRBJ2-2; possible D gene TRBD1, 5 bases. Per the germline V gene, CDR1 is SGHTA and CDR2 is FQGTGA. The V end was cut by 5 bases, the J end by 7 bases, with 23 bases between. CDR3 length equals 17 residues. The CDR3 DNA is TGTGCCAGCAGCATCACAGCCCTACCTGGAGACAGCGGGGAGCTGTTTTTT. Translation: CASSITALPGDSGELFF. Combining the CDR3 with reference TRBV7-3 and TRBJ2-2 gives the whole variable domain GAGVSQTPSNKVTEKGKYVELRCDPISGHTALYWYRQSLGQGPEFLIYFQGTGAADDSGLPNDRFFAVRPEGSVSTLKIQRTERGDSAVYLCASSITALPGDSGELFFGEGSRLTVL.

The chain employs TRBV2 and TRBJ2-5; D is tentatively TRBD1 or TRBD2 (7 bases each). CDR3 length equals 15 residues. V was pared by 4 bases and J by 1 base, with 13 bases between. Germline V gives CDR1 SNHLY, CDR2 FYNNEI. This CDR3 is CASSGTGGSQETQYF. CDR3 coding DNA: TGTGCCAGCAGTGGGACAGGCGGGAGCCAAGAGACCCAGTACTTC. The variable domain in full, with the rest retrieved from reference TRBV2 and TRBJ2-5, is EPEVTQTPSHQVTQMGQEVILRCVPISNHLYFYWYRQILGQKVEFLVSFYNNEISEKSEIFDDQFSVERPDGSNFTLKIRSTKLEDSAMYFCASSGTGGSQETQYFGPGTRLLVL.

V usage is TRBV20-1 and J usage is TRBJ2-3; D not resolved. V lost 5 bases and J 6 bases, leaving 9 bases between the germline ends. The V gene's germline CDR1 is DFQATT and CDR2 SNEGSKA (reference sequence). This CDR3 has 11 amino acids. DNA for the CDR3: TGCAGTGCTCCGATCATGGATACGCAGTATTTT. It is translated as CSAPIMDTQYF.

The V gene is TRBV19, the J gene TRBJ1-1, with a weak D call TRBD1 (5 bases). The CDR3 totals 15 residues. V was trimmed by 1 base and J by 4 bases, leaving 13 bases between them. Germline V CDR1 and CDR2: LNHDA, SQIVND (reference sequence). The CDR3 reads CASSIGQGWSTEAFF. The CDR3 DNA sequence: TGTGCCAGTAGTATAGGGCAGGGTTGGAGCACTGAAGCTTTCTTT. Using reference TRBV19 and TRBJ1-1 for the parts outside the CDR3, the full variable domain is DGGITQSPKYLFRKEGQNVTLSCEQNLNHDAMYWYRQDPGQGLRLIYYSQIVNDFQKGDIAEGYSVSREKKESFPLTVTSAQKNPTAFYLCASSIGQGWSTEAFFGQGTRLTVV.

The V gene is TRBV15, the J gene TRBJ2-3, with D tentatively TRBD1 (5 bases). Germline loops: CDR1 LNHNV, CDR2 YYDKDF (reference sequence). Trimming pared 0 bases from V and 0 bases from J, leaving 13 bases between. This CDR3 is 17 amino acids long. CDR3 region: CATSRDTDSPSTDTQYF. The DNA of the CDR3 is TGTGCCACCAGCAGAGATACCGACAGCCCTAGCACAGATACGCAGTATTTT.

The chain couples TRBV5-8 to TRBJ2-2; the match to TRBD1 covers 8 bases. Trimming cost V 0 bases and J 6 bases; bases outside gene matches: 4. The germline gives CDR1 SGHTS, CDR2 YDEGEE. The length of the CDR3 is 15 residues. CDR3 sequence: CASSLETGVPGELFF. In DNA, the CDR3 is TGTGCCAGCAGCTTGGAGACAGGGGTCCCCGGGGAGCTGTTTTTT.

V is TRBV5-1 and J is TRBJ1-4; weak D call: TRBD1 (5 bases). Germline CDR1 and CDR2: SGHRS and YFSETQ. This CDR3 comprises 14 residues. The V gene lost 6 bases and the J gene lost 3 bases, with 12 bases spanning the gap. CDR3 nucleotide sequence: TGCGCCAGCAATGTTGGGGGAGCTAATGAAAAACTGTTTTTT. Protein product: CASNVGGANEKLFF.

This chain joins TRBV13 and TRBJ1-1; D ambiguous. The germline V and J ends were trimmed by 10 bases and 4 bases, with 10 bases remaining between them. The CDR3 spans 11 residues. From germline, CDR1 is PRHDT and CDR2 FYEKMQ (reference sequence). The CDR3 DNA reads TGTGCCACCCAAAACGGCACTGAAGCTTTCTTT. It encodes CATQNGTEAFF.

The gene calls are TRBV14 and TRBJ2-7; 7 positions match TRBD1. In germline, CDR1 is SGHDN, CDR2 FVKESK. The CDR3 covers 15 residues. Trimming removed 4 bases from V and 2 bases from J; junction bases left unmatched: 8. CDR3 in amino acids: CASSPRDSGTYEQYV. CDR3 in DNA: TGTGCCAGCAGCCCTAGGGACAGCGGCACCTACGAGCAGTACGTC.

The chain combines TRBV5-6 with TRBJ2-7; TRBD1 agrees at 9 bases. This CDR3 region has 15 residues. The germline V gene has CDR1 SGHDT and CDR2 YYEEEE. The ends lost 0 bases at V and 4 bases at J; junction bases unmatched: 5. The CDR3 DNA reads TGTGCCAGCAGCTTGGCCTGGGACAGGGAATACGAGCAGTACTTC. Protein product: CASSLAWDREYEQYF.

This sequence joins TRBV6-2 or TRBV6-3 and TRBJ2-7; 7 bases are a match to TRBD1. The CDR3 loop spans 13 amino acids. Trimming cost V 2 bases and J 2 bases; bases outside gene matches: 0. Germline values: CDR1 MNHEY, CDR2 SVGEGT. CDR3 sequence: CASSYDRAYEQYV. The CDR3 DNA reads as TGTGCCAGCAGTTACGACAGGGCCTACGAGCAGTACGTC.

This chain joins TRBV3-1 (or the pseudogene TRBV3-2) and TRBJ2-3, with D possibly matching TRBD2 (6 bases). The CDR3 is 16 residues long. Per the germline V gene, CDR1 is LGHDT and CDR2 is YNNKEL (reference sequence). Trimming removed 4 bases at V and 2 bases at J, with 16 bases between. CDR3 residues: CASSPDGGTDTDTQYF. The CDR3 DNA reads TGTGCCAGCAGCCCAGACGGCGGGACCGACACAGATACGCAGTATTTT.

V and J are TRBV21-1 and TRBJ2-7; the table's D call of TRBD2 was not tested on the DNA. TRBV21-1 is a pseudogene. CDR3 length equals 15 residues. The chain's CDR3 is CARGGLARSSYEQYV. Here the CDR3 DNA reads TGTGCCAGGGGGGGACTAGCGAGAAGCTCCTACGAGCAGTACGTC.

CDR3 region: CASSSPAWAGGYNEQFF. The CDR3 bases are TGTGCCAGCAGTTCCCCGGCTTGGGCGGGGGGTTACAATGAGCAGTTCTTC. The genes are TRBV27 and TRBJ2-1, with TRBD2 matching over 8 bases. The CDR3 covers 17 residues. With 4 bases clipped from V and 4 bases from J, the junction kept 12 bases outside the gene matches. Per the germline V gene, CDR1 is MNHEY and CDR2 is SMNVEV (reference sequence).

This chain links TRBV7-3 with TRBJ1-1, with a weak D call TRBD1 (6 bases). CDR1 is SGHTA and CDR2 is FQGTGA in the germline V gene. The CDR3 spans 14 residues. The germline V and J ends were trimmed by 3 bases and 0 bases, with 8 bases remaining between them. Written as DNA, the CDR3 is TGTGCCAGCAGCTTCGGACAGATGAACACTGAAGCTTTCTTT. It encodes CASSFGQMNTEAFF.

V is TRBV6-5 and J is TRBJ1-1; D perhaps matches TRBD1 (5 bases). Per the germline V gene, CDR1 is MNHEY and CDR2 is SVGAGI. The CDR3 spans 15 residues. V lost 7 bases and J 5 bases, leaving 20 bases between the germline ends. DNA of the CDR3: TGTGCCAGCACCCTGGCGGGGGTGGAGGGTACTGAAGCTTTCTTT. Its protein is CASTLAGVEGTEAFF.